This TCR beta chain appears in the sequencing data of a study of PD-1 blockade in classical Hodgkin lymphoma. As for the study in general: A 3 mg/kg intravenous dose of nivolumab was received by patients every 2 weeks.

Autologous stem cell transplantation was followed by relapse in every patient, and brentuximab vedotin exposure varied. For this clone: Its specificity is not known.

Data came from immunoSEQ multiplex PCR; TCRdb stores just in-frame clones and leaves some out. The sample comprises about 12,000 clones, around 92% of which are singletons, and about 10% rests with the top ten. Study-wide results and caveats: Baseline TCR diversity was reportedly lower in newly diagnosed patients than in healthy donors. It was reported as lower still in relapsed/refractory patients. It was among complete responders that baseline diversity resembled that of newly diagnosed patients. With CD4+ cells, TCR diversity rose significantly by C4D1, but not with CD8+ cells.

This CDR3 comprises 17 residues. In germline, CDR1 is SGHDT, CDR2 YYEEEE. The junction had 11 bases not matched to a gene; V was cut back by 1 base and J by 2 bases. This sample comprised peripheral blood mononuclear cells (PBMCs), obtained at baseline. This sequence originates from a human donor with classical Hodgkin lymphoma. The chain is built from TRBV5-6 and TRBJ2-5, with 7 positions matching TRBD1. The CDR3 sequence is CASSLFSDRRRQETQYF. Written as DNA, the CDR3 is TGTGCCAGCAGCTTGTTTTCGGACAGGCGAAGGCAAGAGACCCAGTACTTC.